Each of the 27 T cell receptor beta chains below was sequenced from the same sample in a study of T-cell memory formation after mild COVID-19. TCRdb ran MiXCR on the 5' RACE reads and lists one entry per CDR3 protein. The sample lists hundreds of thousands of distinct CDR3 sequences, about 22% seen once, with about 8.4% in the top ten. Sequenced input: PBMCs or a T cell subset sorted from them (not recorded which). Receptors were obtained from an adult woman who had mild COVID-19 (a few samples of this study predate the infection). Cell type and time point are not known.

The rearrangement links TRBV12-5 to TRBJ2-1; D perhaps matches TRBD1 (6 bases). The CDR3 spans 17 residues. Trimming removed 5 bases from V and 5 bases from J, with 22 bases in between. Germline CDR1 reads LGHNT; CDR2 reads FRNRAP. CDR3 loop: CASGTLQGPQLDNEQFF. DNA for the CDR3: TGTGCTAGTGGTACGTTACAGGGACCCCAGCTTGACAATGAGCAGTTCTTC.

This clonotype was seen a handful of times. CDR3 loop: CASGGLVHTGELFF. CDR3 coding DNA: TGTGCCAGTGGGGGATTAGTCCACACCGGGGAGCTGTTTTTT. V and J are TRBV19 and TRBJ2-2, with D tentatively TRBD1 or TRBD2 (5 bases each). Trimming removed 8 bases at V and 3 bases at J, with 13 bases between. Per germline, CDR1 LNHDA and CDR2 SQIVND (reference sequence). This CDR3 has 14 residues.

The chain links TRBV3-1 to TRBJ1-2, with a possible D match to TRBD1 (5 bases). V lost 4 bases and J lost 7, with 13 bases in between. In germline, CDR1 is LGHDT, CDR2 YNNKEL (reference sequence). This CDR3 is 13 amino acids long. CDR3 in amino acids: CASSPGRSVGYTF. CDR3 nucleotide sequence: TGTGCCAGCAGCCCGGGGCGTTCGGTTGGCTACACCTTC. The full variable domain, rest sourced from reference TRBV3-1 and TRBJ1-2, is DTAVSQTPKYLVTQMGNDKSIKCEQNLGHDTMYWYKQDSKKFLKIMFSYNNKELIINETVPNRFSPKSPDKAHLNLHINSLELGDSAVYFCASSPGRSVGYTFGSGTRLTVV.

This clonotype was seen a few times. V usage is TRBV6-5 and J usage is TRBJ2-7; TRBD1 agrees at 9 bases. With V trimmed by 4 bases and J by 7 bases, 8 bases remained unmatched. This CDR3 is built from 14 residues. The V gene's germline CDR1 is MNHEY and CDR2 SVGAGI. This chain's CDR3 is CASSFPGQGGEQYF. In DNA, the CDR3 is TGTGCCAGCAGTTTTCCGGGACAGGGAGGAGAGCAGTACTTC.

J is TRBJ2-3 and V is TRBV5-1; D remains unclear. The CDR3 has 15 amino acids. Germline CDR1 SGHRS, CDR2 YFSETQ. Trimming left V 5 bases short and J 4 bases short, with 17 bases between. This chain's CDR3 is CASSSRLGSADTQYF. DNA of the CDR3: TGCGCCAGCAGTTCCCGCCTGGGTTCAGCAGATACGCAGTATTTT.

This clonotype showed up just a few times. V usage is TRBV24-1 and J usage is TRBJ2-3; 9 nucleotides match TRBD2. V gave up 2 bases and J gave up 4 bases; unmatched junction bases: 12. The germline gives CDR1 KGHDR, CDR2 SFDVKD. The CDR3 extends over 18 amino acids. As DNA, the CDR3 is TGTGCCACCAGTGATTCGACGTCTCTAGCGGGAACCTCAGATACGCAGTATTTT. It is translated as CATSDSTSLAGTSDTQYF.

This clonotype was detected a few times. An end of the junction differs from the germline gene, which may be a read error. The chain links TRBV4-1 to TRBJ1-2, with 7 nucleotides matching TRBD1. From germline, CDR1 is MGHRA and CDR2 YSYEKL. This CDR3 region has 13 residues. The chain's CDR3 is CASSPLDRDRSSF. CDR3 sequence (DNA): TGCGCCAGCAGCCCATTAGACAGGGACCGTTCTTCCTTC.

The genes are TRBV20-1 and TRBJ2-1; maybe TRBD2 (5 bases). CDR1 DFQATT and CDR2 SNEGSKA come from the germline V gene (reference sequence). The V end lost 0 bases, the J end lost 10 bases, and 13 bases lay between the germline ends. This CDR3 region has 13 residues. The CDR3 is CSARDPDVAEQFF. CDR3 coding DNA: TGCAGTGCTAGAGATCCGGACGTAGCGGAGCAGTTCTTC.

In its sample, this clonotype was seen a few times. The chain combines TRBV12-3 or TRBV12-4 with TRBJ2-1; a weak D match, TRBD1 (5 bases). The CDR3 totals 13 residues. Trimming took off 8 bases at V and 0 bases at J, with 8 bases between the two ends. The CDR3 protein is CASDSSSYNEQFF. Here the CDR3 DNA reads TGTGCCAGCGACAGTAGCTCCTACAATGAGCAGTTCTTC.

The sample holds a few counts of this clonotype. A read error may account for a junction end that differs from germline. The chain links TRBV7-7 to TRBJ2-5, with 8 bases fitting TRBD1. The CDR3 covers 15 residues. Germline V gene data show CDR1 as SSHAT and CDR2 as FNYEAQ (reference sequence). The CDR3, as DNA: TGTGCTAGCAGCGCCGGACAGGGTCTAATTGAGACCCAGTACTTC. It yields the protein CASSAGQGLIETQYF.

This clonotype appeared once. The CDR3: CASCTSGPQHVTQYF. CDR3 nucleotides: TGTGCCAGCTGTACTAGCGGGCCCCAGCATGTGACCCAGTACTTC. The V and J genes are TRBV28 and TRBJ2-5, with 9 bases lining up with TRBD2. V was pared by 8 bases and J by 7 bases, with 14 bases of the junction left unmatched. Germline lookup yields CDR1 MDHEN and CDR2 SYDVKM. The length of the CDR3 is 15 residues. Variable domain in full (rest from reference TRBV28 and TRBJ2-5): DVKVTQSSRYLVKRTGEKVFLECVQDMDHENMFWYRQDPGLGLRLIYFSYDVKMKEKGDIPEGYSVSREKKERFSLILESASTNQTSMYLCASCTSGPQHVTQYFGPGTRLLVL.

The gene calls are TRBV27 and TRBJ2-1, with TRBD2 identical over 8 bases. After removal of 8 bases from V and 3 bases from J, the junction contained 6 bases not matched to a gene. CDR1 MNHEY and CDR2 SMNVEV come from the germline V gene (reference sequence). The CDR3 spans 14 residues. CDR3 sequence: CASGLAGGYNEQFF. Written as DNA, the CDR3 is TGTGCCAGCGGATTGGCGGGGGGCTACAATGAGCAGTTCTTC.

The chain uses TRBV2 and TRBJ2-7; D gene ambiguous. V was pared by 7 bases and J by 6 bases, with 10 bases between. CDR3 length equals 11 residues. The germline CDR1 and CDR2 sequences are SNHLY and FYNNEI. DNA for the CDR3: TGTGCCAGCATGGCGCAGGTCGAGCAGTACTTC. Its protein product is CASMAQVEQYF.

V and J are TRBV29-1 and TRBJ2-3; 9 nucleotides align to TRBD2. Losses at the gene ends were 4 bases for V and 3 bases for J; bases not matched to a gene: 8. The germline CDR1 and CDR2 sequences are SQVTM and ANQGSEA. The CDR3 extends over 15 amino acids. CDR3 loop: CSVAASGVGTDTQYF. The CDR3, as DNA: TGCAGCGTTGCGGCTAGCGGGGTCGGGACAGATACGCAGTATTTT.

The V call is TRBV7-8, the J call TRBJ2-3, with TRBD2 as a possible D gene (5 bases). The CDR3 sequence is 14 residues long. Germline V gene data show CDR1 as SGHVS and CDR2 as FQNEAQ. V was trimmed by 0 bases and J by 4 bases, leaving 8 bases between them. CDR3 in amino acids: CASSLALGSDTQYF. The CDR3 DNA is TGTGCCAGCAGCTTAGCACTAGGGTCAGATACGCAGTATTTT.

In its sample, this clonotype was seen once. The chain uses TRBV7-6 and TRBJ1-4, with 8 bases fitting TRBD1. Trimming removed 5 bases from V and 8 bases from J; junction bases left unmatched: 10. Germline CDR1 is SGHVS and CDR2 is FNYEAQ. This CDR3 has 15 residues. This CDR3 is CASSPRTGREEKLFF. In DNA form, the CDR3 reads TGTGCCAGCAGCCCTAGGACAGGGAGAGAGGAAAAACTGTTTTTT.

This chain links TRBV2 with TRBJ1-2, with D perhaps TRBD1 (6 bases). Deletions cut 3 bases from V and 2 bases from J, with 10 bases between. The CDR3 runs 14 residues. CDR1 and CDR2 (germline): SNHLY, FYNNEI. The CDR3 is CASSDPGENYGYTF. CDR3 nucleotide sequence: TGTGCCAGCAGTGATCCAGGGGAGAACTATGGCTACACCTTC.

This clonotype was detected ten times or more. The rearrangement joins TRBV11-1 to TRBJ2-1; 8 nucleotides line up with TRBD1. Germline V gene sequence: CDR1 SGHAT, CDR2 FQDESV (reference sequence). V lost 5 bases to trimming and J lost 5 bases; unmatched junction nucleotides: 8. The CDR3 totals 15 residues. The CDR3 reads CASSQTGTGHNEQFF. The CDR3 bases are TGTGCCAGCAGCCAGACCGGGACAGGTCACAATGAGCAGTTCTTC.

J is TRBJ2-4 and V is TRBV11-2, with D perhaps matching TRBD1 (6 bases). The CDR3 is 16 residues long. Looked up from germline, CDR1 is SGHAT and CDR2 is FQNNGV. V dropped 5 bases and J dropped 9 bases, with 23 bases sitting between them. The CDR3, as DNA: TGTGCCAGCAGCCCAATTACAGGGACGGTCAATGTCATTCAGTACTTC. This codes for CASSPITGTVNVIQYF.

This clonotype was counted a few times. CDR3 loop: CASSSHSGSRRETQYF. The CDR3 DNA sequence: TGTGCCAGCAGTTCCCATAGCGGGAGTCGGCGAGAGACCCAGTACTTC. V gene TRBV6-2 or TRBV6-3 combines with J gene TRBJ2-5; 9 bases agree with TRBD2. Germline trimming cut 4 bases from V and 4 bases from J; bases unmatched to any gene: 10. This CDR3 region has 16 residues. Germline CDR1 MNHEY, CDR2 SVGEGT.

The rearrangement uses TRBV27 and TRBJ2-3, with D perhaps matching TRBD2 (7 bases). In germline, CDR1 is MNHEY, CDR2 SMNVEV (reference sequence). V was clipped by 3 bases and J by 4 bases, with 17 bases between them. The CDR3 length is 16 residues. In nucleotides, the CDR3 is TGTGCCAGCAGTTTTACCGGGGGGCGACGTGCAGATACGCAGTATTTT. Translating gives CASSFTGGRRADTQYF.

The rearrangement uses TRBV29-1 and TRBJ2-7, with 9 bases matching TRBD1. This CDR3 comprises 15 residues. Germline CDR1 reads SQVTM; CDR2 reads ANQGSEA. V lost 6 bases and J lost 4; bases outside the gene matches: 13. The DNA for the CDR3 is TGCAGCGTAGAAACCCCGACAGGGGGTTCGTACGAGCAGTACTTC. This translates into CSVETPTGGSYEQYF.

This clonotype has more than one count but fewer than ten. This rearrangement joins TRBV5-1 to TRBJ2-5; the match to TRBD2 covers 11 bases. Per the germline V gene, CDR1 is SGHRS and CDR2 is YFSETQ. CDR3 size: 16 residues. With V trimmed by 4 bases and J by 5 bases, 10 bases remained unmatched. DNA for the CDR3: TGCGCCAGCAGCCTCCTTGTAGCGGGGGGGCGTGAGACCCAGTACTTC. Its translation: CASSLLVAGGRETQYF.

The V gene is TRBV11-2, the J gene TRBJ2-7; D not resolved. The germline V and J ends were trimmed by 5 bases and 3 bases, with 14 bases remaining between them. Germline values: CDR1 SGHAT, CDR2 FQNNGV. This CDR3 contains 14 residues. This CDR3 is CASSRSEIYYEQYF. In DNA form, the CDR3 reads TGTGCCAGCAGCCGCTCGGAGATTTACTACGAGCAGTACTTC.

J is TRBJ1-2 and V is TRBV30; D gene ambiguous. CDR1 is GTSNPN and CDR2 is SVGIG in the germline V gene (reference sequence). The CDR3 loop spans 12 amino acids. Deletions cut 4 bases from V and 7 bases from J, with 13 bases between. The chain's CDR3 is CAWTDGVRGYTF. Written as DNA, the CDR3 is TGTGCCTGGACTGACGGGGTCCGTGGCTACACCTTC.

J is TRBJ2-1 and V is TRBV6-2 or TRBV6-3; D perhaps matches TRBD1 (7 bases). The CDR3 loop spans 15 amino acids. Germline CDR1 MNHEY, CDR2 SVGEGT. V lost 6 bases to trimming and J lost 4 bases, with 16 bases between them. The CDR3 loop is CASRGGQTLYNEQFF. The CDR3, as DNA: TGTGCCAGCAGGGGGGGACAGACGTTGTACAATGAGCAGTTCTTC.

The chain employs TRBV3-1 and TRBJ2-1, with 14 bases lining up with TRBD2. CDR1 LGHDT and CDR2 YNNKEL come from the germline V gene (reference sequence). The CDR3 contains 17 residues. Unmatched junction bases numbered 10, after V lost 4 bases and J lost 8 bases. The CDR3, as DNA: TGTGCCAGCAGCCCCATAGGACTAGCGGGAGGTAGCTATGAGCAGTTCTTC. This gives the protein CASSPIGLAGGSYEQFF.